This T cell receptor (beta chain) was documented in a study of blood T cell repertoires in COVID-19. Across the study: COVID-19 samples collected from the United States, Italy and Spain covered acute and convalescent phases. In each case, the material was cDNA or gDNA derived from T cells, B-cell-depleted T cells, or PBMCs.

J lost 1 base, V lost 1 base, and 0 bases had no gene match. CDR1 SGHTA and CDR2 FQGNSA come from the germline V gene. CDR3 length: 15 residues. In the original analysis: Amplification with reference gene primers provided the estimates of nucleated cell counts. Produced via immunoSEQ multiplex PCR; TCRdb's table is partial and in-frame only. D and trimming were read from the DNA, whereas the V and J calls and clone size are those reported in that table. This repertoire shows 300,000 or so clones, more than 70% found once; its top ten account for about 7%. The chain has TRBV7-2 and TRBJ1-1; 10 nucleotides match TRBD1. The TCR comes from a woman in her 30s who had recovered from COVID-19. Sequenced: peripheral blood. CDR3 sequence (DNA): TGTGCCAGCAGCTTAGGGACAGGGGGGAACACTGAAGCTTTCTTT. Protein sequence: CASSLGTGGNTEAFF.